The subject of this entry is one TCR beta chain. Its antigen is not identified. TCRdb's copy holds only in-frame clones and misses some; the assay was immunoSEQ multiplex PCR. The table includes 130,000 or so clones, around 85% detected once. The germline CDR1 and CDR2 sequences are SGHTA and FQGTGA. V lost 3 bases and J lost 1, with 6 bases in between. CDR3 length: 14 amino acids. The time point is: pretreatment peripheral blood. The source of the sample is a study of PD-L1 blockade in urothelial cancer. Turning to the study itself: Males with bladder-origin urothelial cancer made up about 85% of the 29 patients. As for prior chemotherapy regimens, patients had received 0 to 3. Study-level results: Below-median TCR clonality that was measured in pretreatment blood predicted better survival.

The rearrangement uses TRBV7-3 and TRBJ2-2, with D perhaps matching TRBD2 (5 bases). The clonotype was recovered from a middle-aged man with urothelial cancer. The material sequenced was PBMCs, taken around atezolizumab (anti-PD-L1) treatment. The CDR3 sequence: CASSFSGNTGELFF. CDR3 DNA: TGTGCCAGCAGCTTCAGCGGGAACACCGGGGAGCTGTTTTTT.